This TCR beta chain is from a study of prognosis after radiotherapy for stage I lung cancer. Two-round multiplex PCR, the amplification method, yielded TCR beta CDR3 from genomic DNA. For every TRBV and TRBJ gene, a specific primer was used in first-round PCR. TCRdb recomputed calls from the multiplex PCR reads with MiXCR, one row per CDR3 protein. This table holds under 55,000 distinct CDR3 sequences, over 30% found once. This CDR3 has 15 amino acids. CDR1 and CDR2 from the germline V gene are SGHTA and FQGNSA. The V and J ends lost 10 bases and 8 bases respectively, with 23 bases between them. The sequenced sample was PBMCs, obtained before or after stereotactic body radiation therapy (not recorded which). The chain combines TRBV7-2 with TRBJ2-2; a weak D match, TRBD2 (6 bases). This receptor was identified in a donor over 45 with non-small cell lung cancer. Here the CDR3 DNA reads TGTGCCAACTCGAGGGCCGCGGGGTTAACAGGGGAGCTGTTTTTT. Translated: CANSRAAGLTGELFF. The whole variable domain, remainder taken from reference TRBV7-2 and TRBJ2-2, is GAGVSQSPSNKVTEKGKDVELRCDPISGHTALYWYRQSLGQGLEFLIYFQGNSAPDKSGLPSDRFSAERTGGSVSTLTIQRTQQEDSAVYLCANSRAAGLTGELFFGEGSRLTVL.